This TCR beta chain came from a study of radiotherapy plus CTLA-4 blockade in lung cancer. Study-wide context: Objective responses arose in 15% to 20% of patients, and 31% experienced disease control. Findings and caveats of the study: After treatment with radiotherapy plus ipilimumab, TCR clones that came from the tumor expanded in blood. Reports identified early blood T cell clone dynamics, with interferon-beta, as the best response predictor.

With regard to this clone: Its cognate antigen is unknown.

Sequencing was performed with immunoSEQ multiplex PCR; in TCRdb, only in-frame clones are kept and a portion is missing. The sample yields about 97,000 clones, approximately 75% seen once. Trimming removed 6 bases from V and 4 bases from J, with 13 bases in between. Germline lookup yields CDR1 MDHEN and CDR2 SYDVKM. CDR3 size: 14 residues. The receptor was isolated from a human donor with non-small cell lung cancer who had a partial response to radiotherapy plus ipilimumab. Some clones in this sample may be carry-over from other donors' samples. The V gene is TRBV28, the J gene TRBJ1-3; weak D call: TRBD1 (5 bases). The sample consisted of peripheral blood, taken from a patient treated with radiotherapy plus ipilimumab. CDR3 DNA: TGTGCCAGCAGCACAGGACACGCCGGAAACACCATATATTTT. This gives the protein CASSTGHAGNTIYF.